The sequence of this T cell receptor beta chain was determined in a study of chemoradiotherapy in HPV16-positive cancers. The V gene's germline CDR1 is SGDLS and CDR2 YYNGEE. The V and J ends lost 0 bases and 6 bases respectively, with 21 bases between them. The CDR3 has 18 amino acids. Generated by immunoSEQ multiplex PCR, the TCRdb table keeps only in-frame clones and is missing some. The sample holds 3,500 to 5,000 clones, roughly 85% seen once. The sequences come from tumor tissue, collected from a patient who underwent chemoradiotherapy. The origin of this receptor is a human donor with HPV-associated anogenital cancer. The rearrangement joins TRBV9 to TRBJ2-2; no clear D. CDR3 sequence (DNA): TGTGCCAGCAGCGTAGGTACCGGATGGCAGGCTGTCCCCGGGGAGCTGTTTTTT. Translated: CASSVGTGWQAVPGELFF. The whole variable domain, filled in from reference TRBV9 and TRBJ2-2, reads DSGVTQTPKHLITATGQRVTLRCSPRSGDLSVYWYQQSLDQGLQFLIQYYNGEERAKGNILERFSAQQFPDLHSELNLSSLELGDSALYFCASSVGTGWQAVPGELFFGEGSRLTVL.